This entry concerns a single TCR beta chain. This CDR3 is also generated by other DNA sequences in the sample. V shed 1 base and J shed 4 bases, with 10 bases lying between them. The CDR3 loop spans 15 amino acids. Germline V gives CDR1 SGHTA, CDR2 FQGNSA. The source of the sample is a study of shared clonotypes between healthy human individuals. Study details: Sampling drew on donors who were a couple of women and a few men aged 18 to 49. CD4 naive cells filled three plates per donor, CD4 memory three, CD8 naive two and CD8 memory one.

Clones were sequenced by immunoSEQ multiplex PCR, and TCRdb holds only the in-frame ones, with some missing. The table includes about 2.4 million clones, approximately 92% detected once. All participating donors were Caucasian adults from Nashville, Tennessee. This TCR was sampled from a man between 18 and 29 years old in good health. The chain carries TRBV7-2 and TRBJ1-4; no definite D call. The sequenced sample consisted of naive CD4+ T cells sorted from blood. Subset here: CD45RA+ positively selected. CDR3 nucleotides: TGTGCCAGCAGCTTAGATGGCGGCGGTAATGAAAAACTGTTTTTT. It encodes CASSLDGGGNEKLFF.